The sequence of this T cell receptor beta chain was determined in a study of T cells in Graves' hyperthyroidism and ophthalmopathy. Study as a whole: It was at initial diagnosis, before any treatment, that peripheral blood was collected.

Amplified TCR beta CDR3 regions derived from RNA transcripts. The HTBI primer set was used in a first-round RT-PCR of the TCR CDR3. TCRdb ran MiXCR on the multiplex PCR reads and lists one entry per CDR3 protein. The table has fewer than 800,000 distinct CDR3 sequences, about a sixth seen once. Hyperthyroidism of Graves' type that showed no ophthalmopathy progression within 18 months was stable. Thyroid ultrasound, orbital computed tomography, clinical symptoms, and serum thyroxine and TRAb underpinned diagnoses. There are 14 residues in the CDR3. Germline assignment: CDR1 SGDLS and CDR2 YYNGEE. The trim removed 2 bases at V and 3 bases at J, leaving 2 bases unmatched.

The receptor was derived from a man between 18 and 29 years old with Graves' hyperthyroidism. The sequencing sample was made of blood. J is TRBJ1-1 and V is TRBV9, with TRBD1 matching 9 bases. CDR3 in DNA: TGTGCCAGCAGCGTGACAGGGGGGGACACTGAAGCTTTCTTT. Translated: CASSVTGGDTEAFF.